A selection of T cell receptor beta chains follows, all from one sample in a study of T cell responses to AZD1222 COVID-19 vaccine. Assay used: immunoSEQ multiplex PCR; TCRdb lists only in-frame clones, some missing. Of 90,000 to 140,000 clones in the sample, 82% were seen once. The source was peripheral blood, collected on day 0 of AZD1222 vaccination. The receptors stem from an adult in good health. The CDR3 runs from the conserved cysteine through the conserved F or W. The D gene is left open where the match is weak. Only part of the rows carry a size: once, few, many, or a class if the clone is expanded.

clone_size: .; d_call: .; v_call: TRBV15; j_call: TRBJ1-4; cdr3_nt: TGTGCCACCAGGAACTCGGGAGGGTTCGCAACTAATGAAAAACTGTTTTTT; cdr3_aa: CATRNSGGFATNEKLFF
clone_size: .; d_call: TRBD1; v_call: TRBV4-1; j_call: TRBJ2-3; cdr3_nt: TGCGCCAGCAGCCAAGAGTACAGGGGGCTACATACGCAGTATTTT; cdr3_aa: CASSQEYRGLHTQYF
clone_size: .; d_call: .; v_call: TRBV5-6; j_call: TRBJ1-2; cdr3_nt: TGTGCCAGCAGCTTGGCAGGGGAAAACTATGGCTACACCTTC; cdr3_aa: CASSLAGENYGYTF
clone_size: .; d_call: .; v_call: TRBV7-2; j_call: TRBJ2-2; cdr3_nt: TGTGCCAGCAGCTCATCGAGGTCGTATAACACCGGGGAGCTGTTTTTT; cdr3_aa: CASSSSRSYNTGELFF
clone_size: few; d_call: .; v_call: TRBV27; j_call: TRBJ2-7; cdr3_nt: TGTGCCAGCAGTTTCTACAAAACAGGGACCTACGAGCAGTACTTC; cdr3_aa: CASSFYKTGTYEQYF
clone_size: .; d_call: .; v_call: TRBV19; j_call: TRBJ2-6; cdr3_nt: TGTGCCAGTAGTATAGGACCAGGGATAACCAACGTCCTGACTTTC; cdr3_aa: CASSIGPGITNVLTF
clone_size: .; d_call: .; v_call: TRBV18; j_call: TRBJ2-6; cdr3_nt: TGTGCCAGCTCGGACGTGGTCTCTGGGGCCAACGTCCTGACTTTC; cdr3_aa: CASSDVVSGANVLTF
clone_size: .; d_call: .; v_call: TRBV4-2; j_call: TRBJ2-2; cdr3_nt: TGTGCCAGCAGCCACGACGTTGGCACCGGGGAGCTGTTTTTT; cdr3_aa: CASSHDVGTGELFF
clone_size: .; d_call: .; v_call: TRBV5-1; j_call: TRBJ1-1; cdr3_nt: TGCGCCAGCAGCTTGGGCTTCGGTGACACTGAAGCTTTCTTT; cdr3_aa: CASSLGFGDTEAFF
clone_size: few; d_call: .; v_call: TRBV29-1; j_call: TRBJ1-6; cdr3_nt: TGCAGCGCTGGGAGTGTACAGGGACCCCTCCACTTT; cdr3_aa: CSAGSVQGPLHF
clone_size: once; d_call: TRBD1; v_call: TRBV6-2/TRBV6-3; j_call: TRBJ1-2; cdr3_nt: TGTGCCAGCAGTGACCTTCGGCAGGGGGTTATACGCTATGGCTACACCTTC; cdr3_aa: CASSDLRQGVIRYGYTF
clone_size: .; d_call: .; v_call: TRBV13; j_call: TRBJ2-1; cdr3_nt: TGTGCCAGCAGCTTAGAACAGGGCAATGAGCAGTTCTTC; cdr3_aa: CASSLEQGNEQFF
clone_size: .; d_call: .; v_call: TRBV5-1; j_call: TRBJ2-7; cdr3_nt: TGCGCCAGCAGCTTGGCCCCCCGACAGGAAACGGGCGAGCAGTACTTC; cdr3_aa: CASSLAPRQETGEQYF
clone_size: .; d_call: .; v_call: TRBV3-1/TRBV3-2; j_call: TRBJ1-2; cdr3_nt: TGTGCCAGCAGCCAGGCGTCCCAAAGGGTTAACTATGGCTACACCTTC; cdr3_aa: CASSQASQRVNYGYTF
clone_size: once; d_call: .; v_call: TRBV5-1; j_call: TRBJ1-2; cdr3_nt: TGCGCCAGCAGCCCAGCGGGCATCGCTAACTATGGCTACACCTTC; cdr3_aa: CASSPAGIANYGYTF
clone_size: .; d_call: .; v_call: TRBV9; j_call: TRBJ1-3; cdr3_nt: TGTGCCAGCACCACTGAGGGGTACGGAAACACCATATATTTT; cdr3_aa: CASTTEGYGNTIYF
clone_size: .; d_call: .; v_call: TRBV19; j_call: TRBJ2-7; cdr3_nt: TGTGCCAGTAGCTCCGGGACGCGGAGGACCCAGGGGGAGCAGTACTTC; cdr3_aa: CASSSGTRRTQGEQYF
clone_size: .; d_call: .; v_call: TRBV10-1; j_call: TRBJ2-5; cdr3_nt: TGCGCCAGCAGCCCCCGAGGAGAGACCCAGTACTTC; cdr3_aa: CASSPRGETQYF
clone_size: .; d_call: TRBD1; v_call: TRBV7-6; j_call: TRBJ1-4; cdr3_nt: TGTGCCAGCAGCCCGTACAGGGGCTTGAGTGAAAAACTGTTTTTT; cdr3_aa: CASSPYRGLSEKLFF
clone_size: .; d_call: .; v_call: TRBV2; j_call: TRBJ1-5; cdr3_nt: TGTGCCAGCAGTGAACAGGGCCCTAGTCAGCCCCAGCATTTT; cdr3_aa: CASSEQGPSQPQHF
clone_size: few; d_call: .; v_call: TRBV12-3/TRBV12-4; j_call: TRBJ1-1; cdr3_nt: TGTGCCAGCATTCTAGGGGGAGGCACTGAAGCTTTCTTT; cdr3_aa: CASILGGGTEAFF
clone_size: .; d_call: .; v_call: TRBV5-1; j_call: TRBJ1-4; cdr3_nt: TGCGCCAGCAGCTTGCGAGCCGCTGCAACTAATGAAAAACTGTTTTTT; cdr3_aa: CASSLRAAATNEKLFF
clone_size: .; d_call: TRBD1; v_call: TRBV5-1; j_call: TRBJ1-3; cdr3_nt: TGCGCCAGCAGCTTGGGGACAGGGGGCTGGACTGGAAACACCATATATTTT; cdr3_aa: CASSLGTGGWTGNTIYF
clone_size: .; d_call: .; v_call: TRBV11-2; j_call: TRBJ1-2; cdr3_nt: TGTGCCAGCAGCTCCACCAAGGGGAAGGCTCGGGGCTACACCTTC; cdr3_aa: CASSSTKGKARGYTF
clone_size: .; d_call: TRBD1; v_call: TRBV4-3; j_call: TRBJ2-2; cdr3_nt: TGCGCCAGCAGCCGAAGACAGGGGGCCGGGGAGCTGTTTTTT; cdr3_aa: CASSRRQGAGELFF
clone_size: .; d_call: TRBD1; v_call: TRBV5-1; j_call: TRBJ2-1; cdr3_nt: TGCGCCAGCAGCTTGGGGCAGGGGGCCTACAATGAGCAGTTCTTC; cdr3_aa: CASSLGQGAYNEQFF
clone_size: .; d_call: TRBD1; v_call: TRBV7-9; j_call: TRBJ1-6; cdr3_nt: TGTGCCAGCAGCTTGGGGACAGGGGGCTATAATTCACCCCTCCACTTT; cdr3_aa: CASSLGTGGYNSPLHF
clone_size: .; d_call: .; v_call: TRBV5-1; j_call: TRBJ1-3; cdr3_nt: TGCGCCAGCAGCCCTACCGGGACGGCCTCTGGAAACACCATATATTTT; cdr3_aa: CASSPTGTASGNTIYF
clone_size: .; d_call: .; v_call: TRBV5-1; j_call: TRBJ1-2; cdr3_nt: TGCGCCAGCAGCTCGACGGGCATTTATGGTTACACCTTC; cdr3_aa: CASSSTGIYGYTF
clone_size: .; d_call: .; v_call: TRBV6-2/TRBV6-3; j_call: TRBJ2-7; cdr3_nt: TGTGCCAGCAGTATGGGTCGGGAGCAGTACTTC; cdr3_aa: CASSMGREQYF
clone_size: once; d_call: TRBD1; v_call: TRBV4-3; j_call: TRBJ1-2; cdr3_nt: TGCGCCAGCAGCCAGAGGACAGGGACTTCCTATGGCTACACCTTC; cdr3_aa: CASSQRTGTSYGYTF
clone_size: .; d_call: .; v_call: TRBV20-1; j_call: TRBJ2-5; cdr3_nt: TGCGCCTGGGGGTACCAAGAGACCCAGTACTTC; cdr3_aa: CAWGYQETQYF
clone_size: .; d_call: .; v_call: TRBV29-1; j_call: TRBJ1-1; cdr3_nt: TGCAGCGTCGGGGGCCGGGGCGCTGAAGCTTTCTTT; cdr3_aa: CSVGGRGAEAFF
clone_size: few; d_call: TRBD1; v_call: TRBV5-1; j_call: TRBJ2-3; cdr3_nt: TGCGCCAGCAGCTTGAGGGGGCTGGGCACAGATACGCAGTATTTT; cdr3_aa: CASSLRGLGTDTQYF
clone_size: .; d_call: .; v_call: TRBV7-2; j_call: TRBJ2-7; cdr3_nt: TGTGCCAGCAGCCTAGGGGCCCTGGATGGCGAGCAGTACTTC; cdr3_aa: CASSLGALDGEQYF
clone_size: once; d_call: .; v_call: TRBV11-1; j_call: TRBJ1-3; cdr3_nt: TGTGCCAGCAGCCATCCGCGAAACACCATATATTTT; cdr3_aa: CASSHPRNTIYF
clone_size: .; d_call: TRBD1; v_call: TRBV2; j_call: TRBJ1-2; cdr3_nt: TGTGCCAGCATTCCGGACAGGGGGCATGGCTACACCTTC; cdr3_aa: CASIPDRGHGYTF
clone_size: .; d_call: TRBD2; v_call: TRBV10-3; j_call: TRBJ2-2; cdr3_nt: TGTGCCATCAGTCCGGGACTAGCGGGGGGGACCGGGGAGCTGTTTTTT; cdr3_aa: CAISPGLAGGTGELFF
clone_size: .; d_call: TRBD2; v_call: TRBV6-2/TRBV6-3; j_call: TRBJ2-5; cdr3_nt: TGTGCCAGCAGTGTAACGACTAGCGGGGGAGTCTGGGAGACCCAGTACTTC; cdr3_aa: CASSVTTSGGVWETQYF
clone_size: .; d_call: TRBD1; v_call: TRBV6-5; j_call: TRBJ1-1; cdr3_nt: TGTGCCAGCTCCGGGACAGTTGGCACTGAAGCTTTCTTT; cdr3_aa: CASSGTVGTEAFF
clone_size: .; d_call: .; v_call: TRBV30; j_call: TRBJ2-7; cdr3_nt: TGTGCCTGGAGTGTAAGGACCAGGACCTACGAGCAGTACTTC; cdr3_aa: CAWSVRTRTYEQYF
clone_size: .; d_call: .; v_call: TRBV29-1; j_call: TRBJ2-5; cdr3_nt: TGCAGCGTCCGTAGGGGTGAGGGGCGAGAGACCCAGTACTTC; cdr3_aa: CSVRRGEGRETQYF
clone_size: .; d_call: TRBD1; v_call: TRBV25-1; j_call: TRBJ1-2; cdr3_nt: TGTGCCAGCAGTGAAAGCGGGACAGGGGCGCATGGCTACACCTTC; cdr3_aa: CASSESGTGAHGYTF
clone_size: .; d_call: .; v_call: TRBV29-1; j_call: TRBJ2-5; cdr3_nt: TGCAGCGTTGAAGGGGCTGGACCCGAGGGGACCCAGTACTTC; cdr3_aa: CSVEGAGPEGTQYF
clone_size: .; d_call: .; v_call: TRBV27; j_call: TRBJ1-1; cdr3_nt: TGTGCCAGCTATGGAGAAACAGGGAACACTGAAGCTTTCTTT; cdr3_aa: CASYGETGNTEAFF
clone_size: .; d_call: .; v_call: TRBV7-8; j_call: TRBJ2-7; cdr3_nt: TGTGCCAGCAGCTTCGGGCCGACCGCCTACGAGCAGTACTTC; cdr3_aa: CASSFGPTAYEQYF
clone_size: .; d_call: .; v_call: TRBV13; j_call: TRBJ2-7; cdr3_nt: TGTGCCAGCAGCAACGGGCTCAGGCTTTACTTC; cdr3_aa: CASSNGLRLYF
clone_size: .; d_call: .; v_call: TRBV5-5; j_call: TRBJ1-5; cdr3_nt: TGTGCCAGCAGCTTGGGGACGGGATACAATCAGCCCCAGCATTTT; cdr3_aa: CASSLGTGYNQPQHF
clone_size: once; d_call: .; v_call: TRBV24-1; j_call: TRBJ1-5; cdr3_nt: TGTGCCACCAGTGATGGCCAATGGGCCCCCCAGCATTTT; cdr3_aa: CATSDGQWAPQHF
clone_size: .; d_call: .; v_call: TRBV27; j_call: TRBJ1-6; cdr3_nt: TGTGCCAGCAGTCTGATCCGGTCAGCTAATTCACCCCTCCACTTT; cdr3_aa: CASSLIRSANSPLHF
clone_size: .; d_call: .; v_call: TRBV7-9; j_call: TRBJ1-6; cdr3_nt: TGTGCCAGCAGCTTCGGCACCCCACCCCTCCACTTT; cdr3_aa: CASSFGTPPLHF
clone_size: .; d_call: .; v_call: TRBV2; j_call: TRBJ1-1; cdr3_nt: TGTGCCACCGGGACTGGGTGGGGCACTGAAGCTTTCTTT; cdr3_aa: CATGTGWGTEAFF
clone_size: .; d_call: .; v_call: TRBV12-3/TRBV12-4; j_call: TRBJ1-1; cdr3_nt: TGTGCCAGCAGGACAGGCAACACTGAAGCTTTCTTT; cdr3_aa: CASRTGNTEAFF
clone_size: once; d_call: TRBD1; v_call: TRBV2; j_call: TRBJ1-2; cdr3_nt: TGTGCCAGCAGTCACAGGACAGGGGGCTTTATCTATGGCTACACCTTC; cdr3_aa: CASSHRTGGFIYGYTF
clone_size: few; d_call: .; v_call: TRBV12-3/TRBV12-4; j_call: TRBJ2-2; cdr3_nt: TGTGCCAGCAAAATTAACACCGGGGAGCTGTTTTTT; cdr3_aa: CASKINTGELFF